A selection of T cell receptor beta chains follows, all from one sample in a study of T-cell reconstitution after alpha-beta-depleted transplantation in children. TCRdb passed the PCR reads through MiXCR, listing each CDR3 protein once. Of a few hundred thousand distinct CDR3 sequences in the sample, 25% to 30% were seen once. Here the sequenced sample was PBMCs, taken before TCRalphabeta/CD19-depleted stem cell transplant. These receptors were taken from a boy under three years old with Wiskott-Aldrich syndrome, due to receive a stem cell transplant. Each CDR3 is given without its conserved first and last residue. A row's size may be missing; if present it is once, few, many or a size class.

size | J | V | CDR3
. | TRBJ2-7 | TRBV5-1 | ASSLEQGLGYEQY
. | TRBJ2-1 | TRBV20-1 | SASGGLAGADEQF
. | TRBJ2-3 | TRBV10-3 | AISESPGEGRSTDTQY
. | TRBJ2-2 | TRBV11-1 | ASSRKTGLAGVVNTGELF
. | TRBJ2-7 | TRBV5-1 | ASSRTGTSAYYEQY
once | TRBJ2-2 | TRBV3-1 | ASQGRAGATGELF
few | TRBJ2-3 | TRBV5-1 | ASSLRTSGYTDTQY
. | TRBJ2-5 | TRBV29-1 | SVDRDQETQY
. | TRBJ2-1 | TRBV7-9 | ASSSLSGTYNEQF
few | TRBJ1-4 | TRBV20-1 | SASGATNEKLF
. | TRBJ2-3 | TRBV5-1 | ASSGERGDTQY
. | TRBJ2-1 | TRBV20-1 | SARGGGTHNEQF
few | TRBJ1-1 | TRBV20-1 | SALPFVEAF
. | TRBJ2-3 | TRBV7-6 | ASSRFVGTDTQY
. | TRBJ1-1 | TRBV10-3 | AIRSQGKNTEAF
. | TRBJ1-4 | TRBV7-8 | ASSQVMGEKLF
few | TRBJ1-5 | TRBV6-1 | ASSAQPTGANQPQH
. | TRBJ2-7 | TRBV20-1 | SARDGAPGEQY
. | TRBJ2-7 | TRBV25-1 | ASSAVPGQGAKVTYEQY
few | TRBJ2-5 | TRBV2 | ASMLDRDQETQY
few | TRBJ2-1 | TRBV25-1 | ASSLGAGGPFSYNEQF
. | TRBJ1-2 | TRBV5-1 | ASSLETGANYGYT